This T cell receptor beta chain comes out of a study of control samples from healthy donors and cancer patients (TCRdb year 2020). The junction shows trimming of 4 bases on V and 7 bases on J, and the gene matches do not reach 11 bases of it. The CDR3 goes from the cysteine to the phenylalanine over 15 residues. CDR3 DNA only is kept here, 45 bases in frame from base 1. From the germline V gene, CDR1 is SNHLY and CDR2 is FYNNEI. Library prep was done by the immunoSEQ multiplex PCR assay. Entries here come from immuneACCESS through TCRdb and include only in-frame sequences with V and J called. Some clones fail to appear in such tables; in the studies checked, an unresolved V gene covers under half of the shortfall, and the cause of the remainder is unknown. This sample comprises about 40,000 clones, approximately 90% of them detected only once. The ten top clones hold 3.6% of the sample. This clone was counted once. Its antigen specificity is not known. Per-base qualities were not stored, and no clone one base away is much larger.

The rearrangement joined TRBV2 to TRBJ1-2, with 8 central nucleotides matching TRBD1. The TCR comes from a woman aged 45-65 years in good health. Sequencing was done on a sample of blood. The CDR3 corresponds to CASSARDRGGSGYTF. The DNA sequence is TGTGCCAGCAGTGCCCGAGACAGGGGAGGAAGTGGCTACACCTTC.